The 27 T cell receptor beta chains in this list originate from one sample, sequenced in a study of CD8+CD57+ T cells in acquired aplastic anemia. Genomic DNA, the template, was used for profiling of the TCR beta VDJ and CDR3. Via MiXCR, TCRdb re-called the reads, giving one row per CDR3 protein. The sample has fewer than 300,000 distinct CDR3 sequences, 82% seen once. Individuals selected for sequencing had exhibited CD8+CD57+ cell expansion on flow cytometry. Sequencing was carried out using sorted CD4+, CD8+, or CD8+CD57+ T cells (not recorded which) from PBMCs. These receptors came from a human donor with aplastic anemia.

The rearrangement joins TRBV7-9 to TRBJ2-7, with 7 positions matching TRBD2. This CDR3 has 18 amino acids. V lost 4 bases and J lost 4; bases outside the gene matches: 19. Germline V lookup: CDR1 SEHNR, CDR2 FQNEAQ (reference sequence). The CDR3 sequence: CASSSTSAMSSFSYEQYV. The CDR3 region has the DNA TGTGCCAGCAGCTCTACTAGCGCAATGAGCAGTTTTTCGTACGAGCAGTACGTC.

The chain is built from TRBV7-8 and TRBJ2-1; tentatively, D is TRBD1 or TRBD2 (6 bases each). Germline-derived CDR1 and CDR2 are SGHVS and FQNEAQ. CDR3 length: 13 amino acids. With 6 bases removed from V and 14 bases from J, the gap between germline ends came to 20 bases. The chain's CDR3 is CASSEGGIHDKFF. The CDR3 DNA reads TGTGCCAGCAGTGAAGGGGGGATTCATGATAAGTTCTTC.

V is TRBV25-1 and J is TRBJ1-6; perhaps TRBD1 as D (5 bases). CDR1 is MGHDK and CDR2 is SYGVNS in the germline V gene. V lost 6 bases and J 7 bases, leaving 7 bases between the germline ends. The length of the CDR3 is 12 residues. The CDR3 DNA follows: TGTGCCAGCAGAGAGGGGAATTCACCCCTCCACTTT. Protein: CASREGNSPLHF.

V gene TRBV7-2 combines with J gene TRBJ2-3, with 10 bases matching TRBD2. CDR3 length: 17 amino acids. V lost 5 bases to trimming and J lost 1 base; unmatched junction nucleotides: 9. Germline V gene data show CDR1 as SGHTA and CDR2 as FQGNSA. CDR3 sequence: CASSTVAGGPGTDTQYF. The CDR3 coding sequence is TGTGCCAGCAGCACAGTAGCGGGGGGACCCGGCACAGATACGCAGTATTTT.

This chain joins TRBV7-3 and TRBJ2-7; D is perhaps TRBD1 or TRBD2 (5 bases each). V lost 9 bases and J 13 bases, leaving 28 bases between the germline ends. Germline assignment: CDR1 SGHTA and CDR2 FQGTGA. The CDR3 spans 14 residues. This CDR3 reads CASISRGTPYEYYF. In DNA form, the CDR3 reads TGTGCCAGTATCTCGAGAGGGACCCCCTACGAGTACTACTTC.

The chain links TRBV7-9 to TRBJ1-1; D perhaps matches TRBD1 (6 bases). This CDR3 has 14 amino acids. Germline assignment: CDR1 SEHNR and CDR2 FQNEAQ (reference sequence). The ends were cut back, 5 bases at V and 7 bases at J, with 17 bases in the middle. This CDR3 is CASSTRDTPFEAFF. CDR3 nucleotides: TGTGCCAGCAGCACTCGGGACACCCCATTTGAAGCTTTCTTT.

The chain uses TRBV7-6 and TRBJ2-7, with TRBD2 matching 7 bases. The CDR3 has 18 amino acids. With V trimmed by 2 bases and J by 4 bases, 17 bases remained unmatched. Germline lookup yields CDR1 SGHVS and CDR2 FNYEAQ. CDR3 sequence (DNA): TGTGCCAGCAGCTTACCCCACGGGGGGAAAGAGATCCCGTACGAGCAGTACGTC. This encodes CASSLPHGGKEIPYEQYV.

CDR3 sequence: CSARSETYNEQFF. Here the CDR3 DNA reads TGCAGTGCTAGAAGCGAGACCTACAATGAGCAGTTCTTC. The chain employs TRBV20-1 and TRBJ2-1; D gene ambiguous. The CDR3 length is 13 residues. V gave up 2 bases and J gave up 2 bases, with 7 bases separating them. Germline CDR1 and CDR2: DFQATT and SNEGSKA (reference sequence).

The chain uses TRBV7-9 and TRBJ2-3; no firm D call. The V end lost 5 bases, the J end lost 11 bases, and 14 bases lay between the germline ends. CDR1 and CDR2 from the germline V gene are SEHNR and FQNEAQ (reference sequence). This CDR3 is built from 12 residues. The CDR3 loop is CASSVGSTKQYF. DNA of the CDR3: TGTGCCAGCAGCGTCGGATCAACGAAGCAGTATTTT.

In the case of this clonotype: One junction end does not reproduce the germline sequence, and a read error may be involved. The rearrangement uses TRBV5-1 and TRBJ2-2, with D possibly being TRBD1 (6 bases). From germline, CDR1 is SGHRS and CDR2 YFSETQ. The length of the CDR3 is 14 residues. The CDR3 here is CASNLDSGDRELFF. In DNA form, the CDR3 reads TGCGCCAGCAACTTGGATTCAGGGGACAGGGAGCTGTTTTTT.

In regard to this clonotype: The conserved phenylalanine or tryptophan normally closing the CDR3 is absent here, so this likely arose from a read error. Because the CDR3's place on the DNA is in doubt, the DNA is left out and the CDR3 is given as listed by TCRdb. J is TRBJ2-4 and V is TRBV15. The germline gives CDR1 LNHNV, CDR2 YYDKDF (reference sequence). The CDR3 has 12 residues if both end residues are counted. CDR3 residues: CASGGGSNIESQ.

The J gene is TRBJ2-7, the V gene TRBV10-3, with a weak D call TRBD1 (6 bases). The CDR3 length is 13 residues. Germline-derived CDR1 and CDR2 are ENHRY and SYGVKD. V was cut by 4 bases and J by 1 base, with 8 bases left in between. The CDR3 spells CAISGQGSYEQYF. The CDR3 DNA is TGTGCCATCAGTGGGCAGGGGTCCTACGAGCAGTACTTC.

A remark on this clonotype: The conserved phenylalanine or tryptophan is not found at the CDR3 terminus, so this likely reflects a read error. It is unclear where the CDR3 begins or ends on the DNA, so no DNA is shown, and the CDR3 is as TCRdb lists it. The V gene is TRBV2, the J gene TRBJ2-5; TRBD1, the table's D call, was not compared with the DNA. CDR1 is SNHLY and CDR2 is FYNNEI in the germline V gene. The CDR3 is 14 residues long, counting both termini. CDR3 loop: CASKRGSAQEQHYV.

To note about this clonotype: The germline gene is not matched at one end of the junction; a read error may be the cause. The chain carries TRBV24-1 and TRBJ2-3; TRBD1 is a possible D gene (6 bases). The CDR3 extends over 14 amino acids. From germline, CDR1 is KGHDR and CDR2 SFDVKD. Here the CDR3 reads CATSDVQGPDEQYF. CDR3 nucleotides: TGTGCCACCAGTGACGTACAGGGTCCGGATGAGCAGTATTTC.

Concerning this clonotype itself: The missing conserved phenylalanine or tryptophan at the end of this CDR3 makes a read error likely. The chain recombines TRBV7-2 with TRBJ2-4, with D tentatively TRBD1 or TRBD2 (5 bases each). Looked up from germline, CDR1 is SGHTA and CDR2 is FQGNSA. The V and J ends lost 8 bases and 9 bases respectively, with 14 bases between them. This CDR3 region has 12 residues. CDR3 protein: CASGGAGSIQYV. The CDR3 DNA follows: TGTGCCAGCGGAGGAGCAGGGAGCATTCAGTACGTC.

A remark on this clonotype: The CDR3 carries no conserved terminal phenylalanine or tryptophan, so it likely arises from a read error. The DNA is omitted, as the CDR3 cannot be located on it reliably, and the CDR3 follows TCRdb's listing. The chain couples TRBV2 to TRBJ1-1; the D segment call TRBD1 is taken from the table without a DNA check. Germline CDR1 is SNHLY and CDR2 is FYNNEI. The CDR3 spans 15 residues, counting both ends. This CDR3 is CASGVGGTGTTDFGL.

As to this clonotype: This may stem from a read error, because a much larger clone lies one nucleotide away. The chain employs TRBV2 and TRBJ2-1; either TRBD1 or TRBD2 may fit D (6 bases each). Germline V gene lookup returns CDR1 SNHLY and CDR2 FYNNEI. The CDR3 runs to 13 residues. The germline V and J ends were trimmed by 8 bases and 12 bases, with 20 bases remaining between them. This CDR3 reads CASGDGGKDAQFF. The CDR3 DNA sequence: TGTGCCAGCGGGGACGGGGGCAAAGATGCGCAGTTCTTC.

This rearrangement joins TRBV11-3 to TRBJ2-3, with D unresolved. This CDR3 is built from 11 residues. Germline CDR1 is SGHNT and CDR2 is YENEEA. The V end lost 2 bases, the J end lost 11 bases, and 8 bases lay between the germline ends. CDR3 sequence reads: CASSLSEGQYF. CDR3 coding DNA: TGTGCCAGCAGCTTATCAGAAGGGCAGTATTTT.

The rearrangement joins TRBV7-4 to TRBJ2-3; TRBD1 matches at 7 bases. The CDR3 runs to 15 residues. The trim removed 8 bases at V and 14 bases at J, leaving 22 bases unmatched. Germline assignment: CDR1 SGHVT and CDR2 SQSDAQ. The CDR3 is CASCVGGQSTDTWYF. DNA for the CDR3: TGTGCCAGCTGCGTAGGGGGCCAGAGCACAGATACGTGGTATTTT.

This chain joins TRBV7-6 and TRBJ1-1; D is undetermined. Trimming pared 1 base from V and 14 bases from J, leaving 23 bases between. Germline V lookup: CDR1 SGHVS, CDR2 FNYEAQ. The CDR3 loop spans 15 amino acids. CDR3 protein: CASSLDHTGKTAAFF. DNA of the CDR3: TGTGCCAGCAGCTTAGATCACACGGGGAAAACTGCAGCGTTCTTT.

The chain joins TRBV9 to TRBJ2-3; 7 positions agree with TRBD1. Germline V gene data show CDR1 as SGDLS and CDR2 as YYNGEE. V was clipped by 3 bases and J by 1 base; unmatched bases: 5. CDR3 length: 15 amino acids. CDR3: CASSGGGRGTDTQYF. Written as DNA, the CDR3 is TGTGCCAGCAGCGGAGGGGGCCGGGGCACAGATACGCAGTATTTT.

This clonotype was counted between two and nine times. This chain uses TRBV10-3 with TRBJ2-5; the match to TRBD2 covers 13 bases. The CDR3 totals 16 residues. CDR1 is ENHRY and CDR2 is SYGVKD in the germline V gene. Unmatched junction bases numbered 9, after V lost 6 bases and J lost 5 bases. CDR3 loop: CAISFTSGGAWETQYF. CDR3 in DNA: TGTGCCATCAGCTTTACTAGCGGGGGGGCCTGGGAGACCCAGTACTTC.

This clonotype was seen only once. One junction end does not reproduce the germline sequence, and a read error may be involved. The CDR3 region is CASSGVGGEDTEDFF. The CDR3 DNA is TGTGCCAGCAGTGGAGTGGGGGGGGAAGACACTGAAGATTTCTTT. The chain recombines TRBV15 with TRBJ1-1, with a possible D match to TRBD1 (5 bases). CDR3 length equals 15 residues. CDR1 LNHNV and CDR2 YYDKDF come from the germline V gene (reference sequence).

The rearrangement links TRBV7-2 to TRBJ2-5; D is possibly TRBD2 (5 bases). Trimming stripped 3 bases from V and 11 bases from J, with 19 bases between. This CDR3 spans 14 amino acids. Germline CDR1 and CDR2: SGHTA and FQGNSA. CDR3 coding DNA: TGTGCCAGCAGCTTCGGGGTAACTCCAGATACGCAGTACTTC. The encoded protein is CASSFGVTPDTQYF.

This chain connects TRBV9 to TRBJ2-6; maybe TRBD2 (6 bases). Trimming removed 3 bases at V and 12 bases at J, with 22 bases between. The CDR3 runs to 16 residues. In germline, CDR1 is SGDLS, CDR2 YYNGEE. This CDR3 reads CASSAAGSYGAIVLTF. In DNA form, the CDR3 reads TGTGCCAGCAGCGCAGCGGGTAGCTACGGGGCTATCGTCCTGACTTTC.

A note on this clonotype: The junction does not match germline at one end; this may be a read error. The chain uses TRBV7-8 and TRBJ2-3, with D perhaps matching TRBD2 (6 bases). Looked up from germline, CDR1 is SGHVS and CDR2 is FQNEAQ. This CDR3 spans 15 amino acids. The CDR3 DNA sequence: TGTGCCAGCAGCTTACCGGGAGTACCCAATGCGCAGCATTTTTTT. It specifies CASSLPGVPNAQHFF. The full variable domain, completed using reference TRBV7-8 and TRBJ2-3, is GAGVSQSPRYKVAKRGQDVALRCDPISGHVSLFWYQQALGQGPEFLTYFQNEAQLDKSGLPSDRFFAERPEGSVSTLKIQRTQQEDSAVYLCASSLPGVPNAQHFFGPGTRLTVL.

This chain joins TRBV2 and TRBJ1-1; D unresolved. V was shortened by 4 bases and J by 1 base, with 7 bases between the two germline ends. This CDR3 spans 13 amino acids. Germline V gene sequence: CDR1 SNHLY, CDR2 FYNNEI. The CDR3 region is CASSAVTNTEAFF. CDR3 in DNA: TGTGCCAGCAGTGCGGTCACGAACACTGAAGCTTTCTTT.